This T cell receptor (beta chain) comes out of a study of T cells in Graves' hyperthyroidism and ophthalmopathy. RNA transcripts gave rise to amplified TCR beta CDR3 regions. With the HTBI primer set, the TCR CDR3 went through a first round of RT-PCR. In TCRdb, the multiplex PCR reads were re-called with MiXCR into one record per CDR3 protein. The sample lists 600,000 or so distinct CDR3 sequences, 13% to 15% occurring once. V dropped 5 bases and J dropped 3; count of bases not matched to a gene: 4. Germline V lookup: CDR1 SEHNR, CDR2 FQNEAQ (reference sequence). This CDR3 is 15 amino acids long. Sequencing was done on a sample of blood. The rearrangement links TRBV7-9 to TRBJ2-6; 7 bases are a match to TRBD1. This TCR was recovered from a woman aged 45 to 65 with Graves' ophthalmopathy. The CDR3 protein is CASSTQGYGANVLTF. The DNA of the CDR3 is TGTGCCAGCAGCACACAGGGGTATGGGGCCAACGTCCTGACTTTC.